This TCR beta chain was identified in a study of T cell repertoires in cytomegalovirus infection. Study overall: Public signatures in TCR beta pointed to CMV infection and matching HLA type.

This clonotype was detected many times. In TCRdb, the reads were re-called with MiXCR into one record per CDR3 protein. The data show hundreds of thousands of distinct CDR3 sequences, 20% to 25% seen once. This CDR3 region has 16 residues. The V gene's germline CDR1 is MDHEN and CDR2 SYDVKM. V shed 1 base and J shed 2 bases, with 12 bases lying between them. This chain links TRBV28 with TRBJ2-1; D tentatively reads TRBD1 or TRBD2 (6 bases each). The sequencing sample was made of CD8+ T cells from PBMCs. The sequence was obtained from a human donor in good health (CMV status not recorded). Some clones in this sample may be carry-over from other donors' samples. CDR3 protein: CASSLYSRGPYNEQFF. In DNA form, the CDR3 reads TGTGCCAGCAGTTTATATAGCCGGGGGCCCTACAATGAGCAGTTCTTC.